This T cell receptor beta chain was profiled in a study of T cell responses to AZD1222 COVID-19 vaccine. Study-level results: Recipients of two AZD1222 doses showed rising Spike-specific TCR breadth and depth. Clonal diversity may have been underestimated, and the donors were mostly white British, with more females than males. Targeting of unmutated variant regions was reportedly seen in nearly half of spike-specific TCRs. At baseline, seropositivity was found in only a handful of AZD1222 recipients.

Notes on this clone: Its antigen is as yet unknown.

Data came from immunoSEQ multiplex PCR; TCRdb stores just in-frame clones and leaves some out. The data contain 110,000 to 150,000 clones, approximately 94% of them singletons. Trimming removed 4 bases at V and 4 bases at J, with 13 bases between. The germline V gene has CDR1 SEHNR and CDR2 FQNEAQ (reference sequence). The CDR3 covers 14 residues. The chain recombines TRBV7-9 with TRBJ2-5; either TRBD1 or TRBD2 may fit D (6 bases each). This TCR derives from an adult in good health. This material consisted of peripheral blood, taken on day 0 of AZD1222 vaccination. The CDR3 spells CASSSWGARETQYF. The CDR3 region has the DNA TGTGCCAGCAGCTCCTGGGGGGCTCGAGAGACCCAGTACTTC.